This entry lists 10 T cell receptor beta chains sequenced from one sample in a study of cytomegalovirus exposure and HLA in healthy donors. The PCR was carried out with 60 Vbeta primers and 13 Jbeta primers. Data came from immunoSEQ multiplex PCR; TCRdb stores just in-frame clones and leaves some out. This repertoire shows 200,000 to 250,000 clones, approximately 82% found once; its top ten account for 0.6% to 0.65%. Sequenced material: PBMCs. The source is a man younger than 35 in good health and CMV-seronegative.

The sample holds a few counts of this clone. V is TRBV29-1 and J is TRBJ2-3, with D possibly TRBD2 on 7 matching bases. This CDR3 is built from 13 residues. The V and J ends lost 6 bases and 3 bases respectively, with 13 bases between them. Germline V gene data show CDR1 as SQVTM and CDR2 as ANQGSEA. The CDR3 bases are TGCAGCGTAGGGGGAGGGCCAACAGATACGCAGTATTTT. It translates to CSVGGGPTDTQYF.

This rearrangement joins TRBV27 to TRBJ2-7, with 8 bases lining up with TRBD2. Unmatched junction bases numbered 10, after V lost 6 bases and J lost 6 bases. There are 14 residues in the CDR3. Germline V gives CDR1 MNHEY, CDR2 SMNVEV (reference sequence). The CDR3 DNA reads as TGTGCCAGCAGGCTACTAGCGGAGCCCTTCGAGCAGTACTTC. Translated, it gives CASRLLAEPFEQYF.

CDR3 sequence (DNA): TGTGCCTGGAGCTGGGGGCTCTCCTACAATGAGCAGTTCTTC. It yields the protein CAWSWGLSYNEQFF. The chain employs TRBV30 and TRBJ2-1; D is perhaps TRBD1 (6 bases). The CDR3 runs to 14 residues. In germline, CDR1 is GTSNPN, CDR2 SVGIG (reference sequence). Deletions cut 3 bases from V and 0 bases from J, with 9 bases between.

The CDR3 DNA is TGTGCCTGGAGTGTATCTCCCTACGAGCAGTACTTC. It translates to CAWSVSPYEQYF. The gene calls are TRBV30 and TRBJ2-7; D uncertain. The CDR3 has 12 residues. V lost 0 bases to trimming and J lost 2 bases, with 5 bases between them. CDR1 and CDR2 (germline): GTSNPN, SVGIG (reference sequence).

The chain carries TRBV6-5 and TRBJ1-6; 7 nucleotides agree with TRBD1. The CDR3 is made up of 13 amino acids. Unmatched junction bases numbered 4, after V lost 6 bases and J lost 8 bases. In germline, CDR1 is MNHEY, CDR2 SVGAGI. The CDR3 region has the DNA TGTGCCAGCAGAAGGGACAGATATTCACCCCTCCACTTT. This codes for CASRRDRYSPLHF.

This clone appeared a single time. This rearrangement joins TRBV7-8 to TRBJ2-7; 14 nucleotides agree with TRBD2. The CDR3 covers 15 residues. Trimming removed 3 bases from V and 4 bases from J; junction bases left unmatched: 2. CDR1 is SGHVS and CDR2 is FQNEAQ in the germline V gene. The CDR3 reads CASSFRLAGGYEQYF. The CDR3 DNA sequence: TGTGCCAGCAGCTTTCGACTAGCGGGAGGGTACGAGCAGTACTTC.

The sample holds a few counts of this clone. The V gene is TRBV14, the J gene TRBJ1-2, with D perhaps matching TRBD1 (5 bases). V shed 5 bases and J shed 8 bases, with 15 bases lying between them. This CDR3 comprises 13 residues. The germline V gene has CDR1 SGHDN and CDR2 FVKESK. Written as DNA, the CDR3 is TGTGCCAGCAGCGGAATGCAGGGTTGGGGCTACACCTTC. The encoded protein is CASSGMQGWGYTF.

The chain combines TRBV5-1 with TRBJ1-5; unclear D gene. Germline CDR1 SGHRS, CDR2 YFSETQ. V shed 2 bases and J shed 5 bases, with 11 bases lying between them. The CDR3 spans 14 residues. As DNA, the CDR3 is TGCGCCAGCAGCTTATCAGGAATAGATCAGCCCCAGCATTTT. Translating gives CASSLSGIDQPQHF.

The chain has TRBV27 and TRBJ2-7; the match to TRBD1 covers 10 bases. V shed 5 bases and J 3 bases; nucleotides not matched to a gene: 7. The V gene's germline CDR1 is MNHEY and CDR2 SMNVEV (reference sequence). This CDR3 is built from 15 residues. CDR3 residues: CASSASWTGGYEQYF. DNA for the CDR3: TGTGCCAGCAGTGCCTCCTGGACAGGGGGCTACGAGCAGTACTTC.

The CDR3 DNA sequence: TGTGCCAGTAGTCCCCGGGGAATCGGCGCCTACAATGAGCAGTTCTTC. Its translation: CASSPRGIGAYNEQFF. The chain joins TRBV19 to TRBJ2-1; tentative D call: TRBD2 (5 bases). V gave up 5 bases and J gave up 2 bases, with 16 bases separating them. CDR3 length equals 16 residues. Germline CDR1 and CDR2: LNHDA and SQIVND (reference sequence).